The next 5 T cell receptor beta chains were all read from a single sample in a study of low-dose radiotherapy and immunotherapy resistance in tumors. With TRAV- and TRBV-specific primers, first-strand cDNA was made, covering the alpha and beta chains. It was with a constant-region primer and a V-primer adapter that TCRs were amplified over roughly 19 PCR cycles. TCRdb processed the reads anew with MiXCR; each CDR3 protein has one entry. Here the sample spans roughly 40,000 distinct CDR3 sequences, about 25% being singletons. Regarding time point: after trial treatment. Treatment described: LDRT plus nivolumab, ipilimumab, low-dose cyclophosphamide and aspirin (RACIN trial). Sequencing was performed on PBMCs, taken after low-dose radiotherapy plus immunotherapy. These receptors all come from a male donor with prostate cancer.

This clonotype was counted ten times or more. The chain carries TRBV7-6 and TRBJ1-3; D is possibly TRBD1 (5 bases). The CDR3 is made up of 17 amino acids. V was clipped by 1 base and J by 0 bases, with 13 bases between them. Germline-derived CDR1 and CDR2 are SGHVS and FNYEAQ. The CDR3 sequence is CASSLGGGTYSGNTIYF. DNA for the CDR3: TGTGCCAGCAGCTTAGGGGGCGGCACCTACTCTGGAAACACCATATATTTT. The entire variable domain, with the rest obtained from reference TRBV7-6 and TRBJ1-3, is as follows: GAGVSQSPRYKVTKRGQDVALRCDPISGHVSLYWYRQALGQGPEFLTYFNYEAQQDKSGLPNDRFSAERPEGSISTLTIQRTEQRDSAMYRCASSLGGGTYSGNTIYFGEGSWLTVV.

This clonotype has at least ten counts. V is TRBV13 and J is TRBJ2-3, with 9 bases fitting TRBD1. The V and J ends lost 5 bases and 1 base, in that order; junction bases with no gene match: 7. Germline assignment: CDR1 PRHDT and CDR2 FYEKMQ (reference sequence). CDR3 length: 16 amino acids. The CDR3 region has the DNA TGTGCCAGCAGCGTTGACAGGGGGTACGGCACAGATACGCAGTATTTT. It codes for CASSVDRGYGTDTQYF. Combining the CDR3 with reference TRBV13 and TRBJ2-3 gives the whole variable domain AAGVIQSPRHLIKEKRETATLKCYPIPRHDTVYWYQQGPGQDPQFLISFYEKMQSDKGSIPDRFSAQQFSDYHSELNMSSLELGDSALYFCASSVDRGYGTDTQYFGPGTRLTVL.

This clonotype came up many times. CDR3 coding DNA: TGTGCCTGGGGACCGACGGAGCGGCGGTACTTC. Protein: CAWGPTERRYF. The chain uses TRBV30 and TRBJ2-7; D might be TRBD2 (5 bases). This CDR3 is 11 amino acids long. Germline CDR1 GTSNPN, CDR2 SVGIG (reference sequence). The germline V and J ends were trimmed by 5 bases and 12 bases, with 17 bases remaining between them.

This clonotype was counted many times. V gene TRBV7-9 combines with J gene TRBJ2-2, with 13 bases that match TRBD2. The CDR3 extends over 18 amino acids. Trimming removed 3 bases from V and 0 bases from J; junction bases left unmatched: 4. Per the germline V gene, CDR1 is SEHNR and CDR2 is FQNEAQ (reference sequence). The DNA for the CDR3 is TGTGCCAGCAGCTTGGGACTAGCGGGGCCCGCGAACACCGGGGAGCTGTTTTTT. As protein: CASSLGLAGPANTGELFF.

This clonotype was detected many times. The chain combines TRBV7-3 with TRBJ1-1; D not certain. Per the germline V gene, CDR1 is SGHTA and CDR2 is FQGTGA. CDR3 length: 13 residues. V was trimmed by 5 bases and J by 4 bases, leaving 11 bases between them. The CDR3 region has the DNA TGTGCCAGCAGCGTCGAGGCGGGCACTGAAGCTTTCTTT. This sequence encodes CASSVEAGTEAFF.